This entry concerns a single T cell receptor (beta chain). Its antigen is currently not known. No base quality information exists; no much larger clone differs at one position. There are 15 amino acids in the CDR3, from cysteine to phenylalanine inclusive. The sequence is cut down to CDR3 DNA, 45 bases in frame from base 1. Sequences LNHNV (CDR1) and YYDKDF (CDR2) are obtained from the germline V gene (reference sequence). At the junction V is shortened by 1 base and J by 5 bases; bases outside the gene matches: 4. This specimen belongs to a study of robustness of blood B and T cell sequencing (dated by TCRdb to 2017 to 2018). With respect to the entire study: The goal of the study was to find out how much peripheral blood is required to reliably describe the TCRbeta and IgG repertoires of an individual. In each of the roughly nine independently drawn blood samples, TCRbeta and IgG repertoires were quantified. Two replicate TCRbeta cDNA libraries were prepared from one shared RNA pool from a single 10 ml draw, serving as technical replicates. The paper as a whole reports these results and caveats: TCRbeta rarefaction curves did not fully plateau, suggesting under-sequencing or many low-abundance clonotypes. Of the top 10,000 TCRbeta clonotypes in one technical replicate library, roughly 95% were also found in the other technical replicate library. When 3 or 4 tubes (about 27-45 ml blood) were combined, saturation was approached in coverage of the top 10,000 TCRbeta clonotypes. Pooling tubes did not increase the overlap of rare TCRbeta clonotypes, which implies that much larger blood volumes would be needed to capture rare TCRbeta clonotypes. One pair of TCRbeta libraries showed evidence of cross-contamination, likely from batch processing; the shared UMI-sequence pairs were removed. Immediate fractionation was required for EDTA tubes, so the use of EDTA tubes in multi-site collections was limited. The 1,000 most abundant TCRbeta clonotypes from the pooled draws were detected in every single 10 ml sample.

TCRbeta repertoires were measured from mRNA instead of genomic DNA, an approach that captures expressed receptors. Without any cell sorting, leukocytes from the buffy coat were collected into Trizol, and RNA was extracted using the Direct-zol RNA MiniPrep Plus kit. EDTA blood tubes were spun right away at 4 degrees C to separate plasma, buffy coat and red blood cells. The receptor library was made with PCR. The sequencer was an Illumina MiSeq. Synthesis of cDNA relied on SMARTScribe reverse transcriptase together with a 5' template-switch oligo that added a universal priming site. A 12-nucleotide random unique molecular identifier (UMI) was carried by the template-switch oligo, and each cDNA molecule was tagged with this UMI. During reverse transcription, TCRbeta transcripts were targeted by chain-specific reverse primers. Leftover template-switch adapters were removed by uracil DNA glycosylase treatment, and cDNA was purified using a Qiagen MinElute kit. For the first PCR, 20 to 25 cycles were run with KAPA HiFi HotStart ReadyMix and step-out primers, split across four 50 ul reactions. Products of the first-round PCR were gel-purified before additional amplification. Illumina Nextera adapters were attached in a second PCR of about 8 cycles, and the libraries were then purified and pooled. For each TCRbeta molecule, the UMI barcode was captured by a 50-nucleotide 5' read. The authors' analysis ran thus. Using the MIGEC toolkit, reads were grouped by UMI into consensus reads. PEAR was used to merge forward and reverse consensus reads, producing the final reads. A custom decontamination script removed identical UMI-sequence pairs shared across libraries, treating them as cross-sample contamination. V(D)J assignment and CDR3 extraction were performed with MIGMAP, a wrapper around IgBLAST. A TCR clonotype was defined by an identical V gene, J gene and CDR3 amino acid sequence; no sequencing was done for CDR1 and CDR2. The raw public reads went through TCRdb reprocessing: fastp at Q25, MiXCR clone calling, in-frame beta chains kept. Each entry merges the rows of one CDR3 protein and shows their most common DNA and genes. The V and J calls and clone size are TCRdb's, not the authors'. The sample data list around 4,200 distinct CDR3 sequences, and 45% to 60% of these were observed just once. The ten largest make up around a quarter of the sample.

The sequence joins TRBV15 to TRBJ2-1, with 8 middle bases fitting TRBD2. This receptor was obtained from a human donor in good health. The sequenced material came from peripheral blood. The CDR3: CATSRGGGPHNEQFF. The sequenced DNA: TGTGCCACCAGCAGAGGCGGGGGGCCTCACAATGAGCAGTTCTTC.